This T cell receptor (beta chain) was captured in a study of human T cells and chemical hapten exposure. For the study at large: Across samples, TCR yields varied, mostly owing to small differences in pooled library volumes.

In the source study's methods: Samples held a median of approximately 96,000 TCRs, range roughly 20,000–700,000. TCRdb reanalysed the 5' RACE reads using MiXCR and keeps one entry per CDR3 protein. TCRdb, not the authors, supplied the V and J calls. The table includes approximately 81,000 distinct CDR3 sequences, more than 7.5% detected once. Researchers extracted total RNA from unfractionated whole blood. This clonotype was seen more than once but under ten times. Its antigen remains unknown. Study-wide findings and caveats: DPC sensitization did not alter TCRs above 1 in 1000 frequency.

The clonotype originates from a male donor in good health.

CDR3: CAISEGQGEATDTQYF. In nucleotides, the CDR3 is TGTGCCATCAGTGAAGGGCAGGGGGAAGCGACAGATACGCAGTATTTT. The J gene is TRBJ2-3, the V gene TRBV10-3, with 7 bases lining up with TRBD1. Germline V CDR1 and CDR2: ENHRY, SYGVKD. The length of the CDR3 is 16 residues. Trimming cost V 3 bases and J 3 bases; bases outside gene matches: 9.